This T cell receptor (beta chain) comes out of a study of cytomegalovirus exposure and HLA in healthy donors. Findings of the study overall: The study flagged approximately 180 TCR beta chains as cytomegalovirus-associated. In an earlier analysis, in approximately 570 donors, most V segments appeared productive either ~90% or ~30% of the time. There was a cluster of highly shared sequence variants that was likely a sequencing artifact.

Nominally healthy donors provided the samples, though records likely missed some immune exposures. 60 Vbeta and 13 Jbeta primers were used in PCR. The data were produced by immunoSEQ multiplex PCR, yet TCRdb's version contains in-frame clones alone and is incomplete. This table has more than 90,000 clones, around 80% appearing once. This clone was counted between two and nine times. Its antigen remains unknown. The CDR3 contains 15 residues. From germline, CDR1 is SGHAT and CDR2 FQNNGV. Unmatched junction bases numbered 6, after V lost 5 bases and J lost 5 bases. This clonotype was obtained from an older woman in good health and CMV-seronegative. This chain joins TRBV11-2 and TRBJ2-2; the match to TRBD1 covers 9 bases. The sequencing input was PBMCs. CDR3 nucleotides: TGTGCCAGCAGCGCACAGGGGGCGCAGACCGGGGAGCTGTTTTTT. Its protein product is CASSAQGAQTGELFF.